This TCR beta chain stems from a study of T cell repertoires in cytomegalovirus infection. The germline CDR1 and CDR2 sequences are MDHEN and SYDVKM. The CDR3 spans 15 residues. Trimming stripped 7 bases from V and 2 bases from J, with 18 bases between. This clonotype was seen a handful of times. TCRdb re-called the reads with MiXCR, one entry per CDR3 protein. The profile covers fewer than 300,000 distinct CDR3 sequences, with about 23% appearing a single time and around 13% taken by the ten largest. V is TRBV28 and J is TRBJ2-7; D might be TRBD2 (6 bases). Sequencing was done on a sample of PBMCs. This TCR was recovered from a human donor in good health (CMV status not recorded). Some clones in this sample may be carry-over from other donors' samples. CDR3: CASTFLLGGTYEQYF. CDR3 nucleotides: TGTGCCAGCACCTTTCTACTGGGGGGAACCTACGAGCAGTACTTC.